This TCR beta chain was sequenced in a study of CD8 T cells in ankylosing spondylitis. General study findings and limits: Characteristic, it appeared, of ankylosing spondylitis blood was a TCR beta motif of roughly eight highly homologous variants.

This clonotype was observed a few times. The antigen remains undetermined. Trimming removed 5 bases from V and 0 bases from J, with 5 bases in between. CDR1 is MGHRA, CDR2 YSYEKL, per germline. The CDR3 is 13 amino acids. TCRdb passed the 5' RACE reads through MiXCR, listing each CDR3 protein once. The sample shows more than 100,000 distinct CDR3 sequences, 17% of them seen only once. Sequencing used blood, either unsorted or a sorted T cell fraction (not recorded which). The TCR originated in a male donor with ankylosing spondylitis. V gene TRBV4-1 combines with J gene TRBJ2-1; D ambiguous. The CDR3 nucleotides read TGCGCCAGCAGCGCCAGCTCCTACAATGAGCAGTTCTTC. It translates to CASSASSYNEQFF.